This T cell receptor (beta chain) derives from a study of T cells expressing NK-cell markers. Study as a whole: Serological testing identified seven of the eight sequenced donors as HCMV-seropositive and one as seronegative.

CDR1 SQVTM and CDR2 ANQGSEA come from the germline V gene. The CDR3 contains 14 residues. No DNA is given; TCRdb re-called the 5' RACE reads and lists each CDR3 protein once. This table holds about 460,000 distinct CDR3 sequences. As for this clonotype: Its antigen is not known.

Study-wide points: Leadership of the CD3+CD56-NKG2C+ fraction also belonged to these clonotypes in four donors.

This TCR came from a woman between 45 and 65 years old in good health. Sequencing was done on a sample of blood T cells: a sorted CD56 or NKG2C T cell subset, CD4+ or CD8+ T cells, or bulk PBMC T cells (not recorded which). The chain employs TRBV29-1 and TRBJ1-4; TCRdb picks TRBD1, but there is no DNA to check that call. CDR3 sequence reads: CSVAEDSFNEKLFF.